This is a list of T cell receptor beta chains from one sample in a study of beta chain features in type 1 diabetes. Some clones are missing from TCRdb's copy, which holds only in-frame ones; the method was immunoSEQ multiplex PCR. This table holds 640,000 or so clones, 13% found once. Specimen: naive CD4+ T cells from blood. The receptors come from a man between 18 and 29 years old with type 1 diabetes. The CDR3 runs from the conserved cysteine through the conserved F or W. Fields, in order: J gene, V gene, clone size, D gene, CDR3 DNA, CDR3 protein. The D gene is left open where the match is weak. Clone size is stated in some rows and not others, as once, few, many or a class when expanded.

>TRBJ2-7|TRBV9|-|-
TGTGCCAGCAGCGTAGCATCGACAGAGACCTCCTACGAGCAGTACTTC
CASSVASTETSYEQYF
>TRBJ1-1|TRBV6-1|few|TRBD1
TGTGCCAGTGGTGCGAGACAGGGGATGAACACTGAAGCTTTCTTT
CASGARQGMNTEAFF
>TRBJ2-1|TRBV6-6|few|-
TGTGCCAGCAGTTCCACGGGGGTGACCTACAATGAGCAGTTCTTC
CASSSTGVTYNEQFF
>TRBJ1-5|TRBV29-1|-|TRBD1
TGCAGCGTCACACAGGGGGTTGGCCAGCCCCAGCATTTT
CSVTQGVGQPQHF
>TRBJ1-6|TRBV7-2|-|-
TGTGCCAGCAGCTTAGGGCACCAAAATTCACCCCTCCACTTT
CASSLGHQNSPLHF
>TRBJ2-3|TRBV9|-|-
TGTGCCAGCAGCGGCCCTCAGGTCGGACCAGATACGCAGTATTTT
CASSGPQVGPDTQYF
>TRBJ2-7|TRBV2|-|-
TGTGCCAGCAGTGAAAACAGAATATACGAGCAGTACTTC
CASSENRIYEQYF
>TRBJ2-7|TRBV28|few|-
TGTGCCAGCACCCCAAGGTCCCCGGGAAGCTCCTACGAGCAGTACTTC
CASTPRSPGSSYEQYF
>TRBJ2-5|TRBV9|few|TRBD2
TGTGCCAGCAGCCCTACGGGAGGCTTTGGGGAGACCCAGTACTTC
CASSPTGGFGETQYF
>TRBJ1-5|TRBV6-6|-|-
TGTGCCAGCAGTTACGACCTCGGGGAGCCCCAGCATTTT
CASSYDLGEPQHF
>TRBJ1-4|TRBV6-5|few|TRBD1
TGTGCCAGCAGTACTACAGGGGAGGGTGAAAAACTGTTTTTT
CASSTTGEGEKLFF
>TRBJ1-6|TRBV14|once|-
TGTGTCAGCAGCCAATGGACCACGGATTCACCCCTCCACTTT
CVSSQWTTDSPLHF
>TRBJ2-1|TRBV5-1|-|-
TGCGCCAGCAGCTTGGAGGAGGGTCGAGAGCAGTTCTTC
CASSLEEGREQFF
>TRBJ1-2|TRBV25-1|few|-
TGTGCCAGCAGTGAATGGGTCAGGGAGTCTGGCTACACCTTC
CASSEWVRESGYTF
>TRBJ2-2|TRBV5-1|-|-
TGCGCCAGCAGCACAAACGACCCAAGCGGGGAGCTGTTTTTT
CASSTNDPSGELFF
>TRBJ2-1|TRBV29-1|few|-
TGCAGCGTTGAGCAGTACAATGAGCAGTTCTTC
CSVEQYNEQFF
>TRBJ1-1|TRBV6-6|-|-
TGTGCCAGCAGTCAGGTTCGGGACACTGAAGCTTTCTTT
CASSQVRDTEAFF
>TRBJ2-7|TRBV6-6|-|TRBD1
TGTGCCAGCAGTTCGCGGGACAGGGCCAGCTCCTACGAGCAGTACTTC
CASSSRDRASSYEQYF
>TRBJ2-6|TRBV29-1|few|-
TGCAGCGTTGAATCGGGGAATGGGGCCAACGTCCTGACTTTC
CSVESGNGANVLTF
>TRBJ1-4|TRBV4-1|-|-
TGCGCCAGCAGCCAGGCCTCCGGAGGGGAAAAACTGTTTTTT
CASSQASGGEKLFF
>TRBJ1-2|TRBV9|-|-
TGTGCCAGCAGCGTAGCCAGTGGATCCTATGGCTACACCTTC
CASSVASGSYGYTF
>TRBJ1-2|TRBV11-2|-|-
TGTGCCAGCAGCTTAGTGGGCAGGGCGACCTATGGCTACACCTTC
CASSLVGRATYGYTF
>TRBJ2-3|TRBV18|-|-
TGTGCCAGCTCACCTACAGGAACAGGGTCAAGTAAAGATACGCAGTATTTT
CASSPTGTGSSKDTQYF
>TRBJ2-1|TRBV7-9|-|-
TGTGCCAGCAGCTTAGCGGGGAGTCACAATGAGCAGTTCTTC
CASSLAGSHNEQFF
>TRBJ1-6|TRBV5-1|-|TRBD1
TGCGCCAGCAGCTCCGGGACAGCGGATTCACCCCTCCACTTT
CASSSGTADSPLHF
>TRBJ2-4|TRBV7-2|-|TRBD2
TGTGCCAGCAGCTTAGCGCAATGGGGGGGAAACATTCAGTACTTC
CASSLAQWGGNIQYF
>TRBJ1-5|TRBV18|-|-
TGTGCCAGCTCATCTGAGTTGGGTAGCAATCAGCCCCAGCATTTT
CASSSELGSNQPQHF
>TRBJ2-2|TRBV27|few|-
TGTGCCAGCAGTCCCAACACCGGGGAGCTGTTTTTT
CASSPNTGELFF
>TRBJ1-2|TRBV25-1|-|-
TGTGCCAGCAGTGAATTGTGGACAGCCAGCGGCTACACCTTC
CASSELWTASGYTF
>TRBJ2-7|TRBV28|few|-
TGTGCCAGCGAGTCGGCGGAGGGGACCGAGCAGTACTTC
CASESAEGTEQYF
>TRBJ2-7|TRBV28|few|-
TGTGCCAGCGGAGACAGGTACGAGCAGTACTTC
CASGDRYEQYF
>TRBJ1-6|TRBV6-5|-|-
TGTGCCAGCAGTTACTTCGGCCGGTCTAATTCACCCCTCCACTTT
CASSYFGRSNSPLHF
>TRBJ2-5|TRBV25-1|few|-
TGTGCCAGCAGTAGGGGGTTGGAGACCCAGTACTTC
CASSRGLETQYF
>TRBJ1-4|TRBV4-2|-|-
TGTGCCAGCAGCCAAGGTCGTAACCCTAATGAAAAACTGTTTTTT
CASSQGRNPNEKLFF
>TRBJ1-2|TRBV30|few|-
TGTGCCTGGAGTCCCGTAACGTCTGGCTACACCTTC
CAWSPVTSGYTF
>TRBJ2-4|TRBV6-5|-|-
TGTGCCAGCAGGGCAGAAAGCATTCAGTACTTC
CASRAESIQYF
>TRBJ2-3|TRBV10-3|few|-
TGTGCCATCAGTGGCTCAGATACGCAGTATTTT
CAISGSDTQYF
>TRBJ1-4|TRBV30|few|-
TGTGCCTGGAGTGTTTTGGGGAATGAAAAACTGTTTTTT
CAWSVLGNEKLFF